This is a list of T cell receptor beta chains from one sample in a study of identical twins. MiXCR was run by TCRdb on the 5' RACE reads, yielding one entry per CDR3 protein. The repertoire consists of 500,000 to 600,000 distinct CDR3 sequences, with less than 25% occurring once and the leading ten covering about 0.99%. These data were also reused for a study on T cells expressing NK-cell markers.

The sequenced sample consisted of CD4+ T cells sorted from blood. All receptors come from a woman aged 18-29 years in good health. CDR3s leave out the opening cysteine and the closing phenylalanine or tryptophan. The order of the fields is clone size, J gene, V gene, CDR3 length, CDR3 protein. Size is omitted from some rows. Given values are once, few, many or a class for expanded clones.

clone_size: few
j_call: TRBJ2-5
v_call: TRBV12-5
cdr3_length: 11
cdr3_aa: ASAGPGGETQY

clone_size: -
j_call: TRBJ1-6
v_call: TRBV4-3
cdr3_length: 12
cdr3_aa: ASSDPGYNSPLH

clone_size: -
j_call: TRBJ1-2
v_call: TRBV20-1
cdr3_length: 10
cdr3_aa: SARSASYGYT

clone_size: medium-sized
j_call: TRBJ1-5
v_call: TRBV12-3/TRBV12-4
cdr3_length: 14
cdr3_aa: ASSLVWGRGGQPQH

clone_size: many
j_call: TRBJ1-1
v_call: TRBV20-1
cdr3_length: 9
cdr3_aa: SAPRGTEAF

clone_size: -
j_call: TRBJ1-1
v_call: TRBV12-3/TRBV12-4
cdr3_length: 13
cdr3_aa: ASSLRARRNTEAF

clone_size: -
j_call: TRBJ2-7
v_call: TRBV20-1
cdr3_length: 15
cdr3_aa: SAPVSSGRARSYEQY

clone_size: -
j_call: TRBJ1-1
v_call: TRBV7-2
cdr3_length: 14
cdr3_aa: ASSPSRDVMNTEAF

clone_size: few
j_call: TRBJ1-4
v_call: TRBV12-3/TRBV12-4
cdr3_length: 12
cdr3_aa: ASSPDRRIGKLF

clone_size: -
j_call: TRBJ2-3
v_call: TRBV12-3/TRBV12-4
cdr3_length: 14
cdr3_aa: ASSPVGGRAEDTQY

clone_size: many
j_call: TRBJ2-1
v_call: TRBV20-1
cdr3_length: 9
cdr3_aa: SASDTTEQF

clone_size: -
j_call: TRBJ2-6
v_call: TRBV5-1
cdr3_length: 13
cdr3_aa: ASSRGGSGANVLT

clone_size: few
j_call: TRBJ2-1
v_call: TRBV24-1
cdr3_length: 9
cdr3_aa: ATSRGLEQF

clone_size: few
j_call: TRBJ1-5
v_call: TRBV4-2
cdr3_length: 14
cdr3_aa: ASSQDDGRANQPQH

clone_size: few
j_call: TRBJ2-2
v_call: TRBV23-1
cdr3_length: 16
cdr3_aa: ASSRQSTGQTNTGELF

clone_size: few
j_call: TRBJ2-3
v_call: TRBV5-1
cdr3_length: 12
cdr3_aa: ASSLLASTDTQY

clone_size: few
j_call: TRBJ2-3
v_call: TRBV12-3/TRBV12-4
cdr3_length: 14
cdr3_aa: ASSFSLAGFTAGQY

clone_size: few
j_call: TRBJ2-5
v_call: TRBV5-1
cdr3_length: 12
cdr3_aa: ASSLATHKETQY

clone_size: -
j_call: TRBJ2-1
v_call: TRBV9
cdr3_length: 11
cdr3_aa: ASSVGQGTKQF

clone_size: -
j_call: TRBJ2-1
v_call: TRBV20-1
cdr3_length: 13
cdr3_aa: SAFLTSGGADEQF

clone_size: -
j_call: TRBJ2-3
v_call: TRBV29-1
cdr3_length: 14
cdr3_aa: SVGKAGGKTIDTQY

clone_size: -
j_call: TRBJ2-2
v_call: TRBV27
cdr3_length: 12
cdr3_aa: ASKGDRTTGELF

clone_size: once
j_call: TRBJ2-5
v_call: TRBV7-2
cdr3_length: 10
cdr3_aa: ASSPIKAAQY

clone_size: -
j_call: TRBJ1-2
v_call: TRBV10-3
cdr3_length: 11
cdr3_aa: AIGRDGRYGYT

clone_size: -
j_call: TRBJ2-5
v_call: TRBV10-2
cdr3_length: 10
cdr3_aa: ASKSYQETQY

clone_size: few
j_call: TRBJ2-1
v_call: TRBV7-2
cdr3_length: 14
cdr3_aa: ASSLLPHSSYNEQF

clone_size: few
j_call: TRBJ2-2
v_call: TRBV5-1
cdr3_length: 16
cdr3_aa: ASSFTSSGAANTGELF

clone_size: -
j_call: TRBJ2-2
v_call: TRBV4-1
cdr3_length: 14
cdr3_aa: ASSQEGLRYTGELF

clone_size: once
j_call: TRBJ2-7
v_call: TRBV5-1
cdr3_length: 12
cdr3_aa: ASSLRQGDYEQY

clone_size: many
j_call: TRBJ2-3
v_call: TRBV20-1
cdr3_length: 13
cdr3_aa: SAGRLAGVADTQY

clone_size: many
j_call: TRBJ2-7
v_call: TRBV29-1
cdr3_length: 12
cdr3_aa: SVAKGTAAYEQY

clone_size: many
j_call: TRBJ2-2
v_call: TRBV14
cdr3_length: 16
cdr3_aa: ASSQERFSDRFTGELF

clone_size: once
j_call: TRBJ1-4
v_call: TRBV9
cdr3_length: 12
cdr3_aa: ASSQSQGSEKLF

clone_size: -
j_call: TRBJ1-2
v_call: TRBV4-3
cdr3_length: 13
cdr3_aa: ASSQEEGGGYGYT

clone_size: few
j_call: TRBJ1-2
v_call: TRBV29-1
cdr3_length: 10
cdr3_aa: SVGPTGVGYT

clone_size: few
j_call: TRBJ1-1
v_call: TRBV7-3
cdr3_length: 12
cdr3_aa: ASSLGPQNTEAF

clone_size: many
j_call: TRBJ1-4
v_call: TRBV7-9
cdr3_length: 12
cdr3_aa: ASSLGRLGEKLF

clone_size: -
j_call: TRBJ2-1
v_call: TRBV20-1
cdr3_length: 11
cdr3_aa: SARAVLAGEQF

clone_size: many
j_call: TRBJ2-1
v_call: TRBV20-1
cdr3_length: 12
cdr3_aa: SASGTDGYNEQF

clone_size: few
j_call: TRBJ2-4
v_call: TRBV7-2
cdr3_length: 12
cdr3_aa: ASSTGASAGIQY

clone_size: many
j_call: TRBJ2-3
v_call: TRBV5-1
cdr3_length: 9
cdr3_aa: ASSLADTQY

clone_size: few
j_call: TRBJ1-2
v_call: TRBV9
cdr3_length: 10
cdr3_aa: ASYGTVRGYT

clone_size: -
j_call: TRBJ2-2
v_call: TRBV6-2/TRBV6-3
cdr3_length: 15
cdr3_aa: ASSYSLGRANTGELF

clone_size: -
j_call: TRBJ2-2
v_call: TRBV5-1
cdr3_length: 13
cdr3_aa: ASSLGTSGTGELF

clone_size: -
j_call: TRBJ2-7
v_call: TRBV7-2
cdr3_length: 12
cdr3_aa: ASSQGGLLYEQY

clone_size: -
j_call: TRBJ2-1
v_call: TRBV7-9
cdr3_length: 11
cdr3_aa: ASSFITDNEQF

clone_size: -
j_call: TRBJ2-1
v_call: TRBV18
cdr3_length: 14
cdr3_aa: ASSPPLGLATNEQF

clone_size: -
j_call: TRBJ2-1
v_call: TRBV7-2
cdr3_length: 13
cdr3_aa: ASSLDRPTLGEQF

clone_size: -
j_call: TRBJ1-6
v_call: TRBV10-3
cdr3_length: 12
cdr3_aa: AIKGQAVNSPLH

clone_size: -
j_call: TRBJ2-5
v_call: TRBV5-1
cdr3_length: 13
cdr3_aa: ASSEGTNWRETQY

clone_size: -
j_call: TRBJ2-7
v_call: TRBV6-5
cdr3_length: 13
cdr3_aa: ASSYLSGSAGEQY

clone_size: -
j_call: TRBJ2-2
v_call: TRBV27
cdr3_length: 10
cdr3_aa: ASKRLTGELF

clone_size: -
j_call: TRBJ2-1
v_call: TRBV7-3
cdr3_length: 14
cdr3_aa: ASSRLSGVSYNEQF

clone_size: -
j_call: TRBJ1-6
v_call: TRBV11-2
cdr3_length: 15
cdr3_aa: ASSTRQLSSYNSPLH